What follows is one TCR beta chain and its context. This entry is derived from a study of T cell changes during pregnancy in multiple sclerosis. The assay was immunoSEQ multiplex PCR, and TCRdb's table has in-frame clones only and misses some. The sample lists under 70,000 clones, around 92% occurring once. The germline CDR1 and CDR2 sequences are SEHNR and FQNEAQ (reference sequence). V lost 4 bases to trimming and J lost 6 bases, with 15 bases between them. The CDR3 consists of 14 residues. The gene calls are TRBV7-9 and TRBJ1-1; D possibly corresponds to TRBD1 (5 bases). This receptor was taken from a female donor in good health, enrolled as a control in a pregnancy study. Sequenced material: peripheral blood, taken after pregnancy. CDR3 bases: TGTGCCAGCAGCTCATGGACACACAACGCTGAAGCTTTCTTT. Protein product: CASSSWTHNAEAFF.